Below are 6 T cell receptor beta chains sequenced from a single sample in a study of PD-1 blockade in classical Hodgkin lymphoma. Each patient relapsed following autologous stem cell transplantation, and prior brentuximab vedotin exposure differed. Sequenced by immunoSEQ multiplex PCR; TCRdb stores in-frame clones only, minus some. Among roughly 140,000 clones listed, about 78% were seen once. Specimen: peripheral blood mononuclear cells (PBMCs), collected before the second cycle of nivolumab. The receptors were sampled from a human donor with classical Hodgkin lymphoma.

This chain uses TRBV30 with TRBJ1-1; tentatively, D is TRBD1 (5 bases). Trimming removed 3 bases at V and 0 bases at J, with 11 bases between. CDR3 length: 14 amino acids. The germline gives CDR1 GTSNPN, CDR2 SVGIG (reference sequence). DNA of the CDR3: TGTGCCTGGAGCTTGGGGCGAGTGAACACTGAAGCTTTCTTT. Encoded protein: CAWSLGRVNTEAFF.

CDR3 DNA: TGTGCCAGCAGTTCCCAAGGACAGGCAACTAATGAAAAACTGTTTTTT. Encoded protein: CASSSQGQATNEKLFF. The chain is built from TRBV27 and TRBJ1-4, with 7 bases identical to TRBD1. The V and J ends lost 4 bases and 0 bases, in that order; junction bases with no gene match: 5. Germline CDR1 is MNHEY and CDR2 is SMNVEV (reference sequence). CDR3 length: 16 residues.

This clone appeared once. The chain has TRBV5-6 and TRBJ2-6; D uncertain. Trimming left V 0 bases short and J 2 bases short, with 6 bases between. This CDR3 region has 15 residues. Germline loops: CDR1 SGHDT, CDR2 YYEEEE. For the CDR3, the DNA is TGTGCCAGCAGCTTGGTAGGGACTGGGGCCAACGTCCTGACTTTC. As protein: CASSLVGTGANVLTF.

The rearrangement joins TRBV5-1 to TRBJ1-1; 7 bases align to TRBD1. The V gene end was trimmed by 0 bases and the J gene end by 0 bases; junction bases not matched to a gene: 8. This CDR3 comprises 17 residues. Germline V gene data show CDR1 as SGHRS and CDR2 as YFSETQ. The CDR3 sequence is CASSLGTGVGVNTEAFF. CDR3 coding DNA: TGCGCCAGCAGCTTGGGAACAGGGGTAGGGGTGAACACTGAAGCTTTCTTT.

The gene calls are TRBV28 and TRBJ2-2, with TRBD1 matching 9 bases. With 6 bases clipped from V and 6 bases from J, the junction kept 23 bases outside the gene matches. Germline V gene data show CDR1 as MDHEN and CDR2 as SYDVKM. The CDR3 is made up of 20 amino acids. The CDR3 DNA sequence: TGTGCCAGCAGCTCCGGGACAGGGAAGCGAGCGGGACACCTCGCCGGGGAGCTGTTTTTT. Translated, it gives CASSSGTGKRAGHLAGELFF.

The chain has TRBV7-2 and TRBJ1-5; D is possibly TRBD1 (5 bases). This CDR3 is 15 amino acids long. Per the germline V gene, CDR1 is SGHTA and CDR2 is FQGNSA. Trimming took 2 bases from V and 0 from J, leaving 8 bases between them. The CDR3 DNA follows: TGTGCCAGCAGCTTACAGACAGTTAGCAATCAGCCCCAGCATTTT. This encodes CASSLQTVSNQPQHF.